One TCR beta chain is described in this entry. Generated by immunoSEQ multiplex PCR, the TCRdb table keeps only in-frame clones and is missing some. The repertoire has some 140,000 clones, roughly 80% of them found once; the top ten carry more than 1.3%. The entry originates in a study of blood T cell repertoires in COVID-19. Study at large: T cells, B-cell-depleted T cells, or PBMCs supplied cDNA or gDNA.

Trimming removed 0 bases from V and 7 bases from J, with 11 bases in between. The germline V gene has CDR1 SGDLS and CDR2 YYNGEE. There are 14 residues in the CDR3. The chain employs TRBV9 and TRBJ2-1; a possible D gene is TRBD1 (6 bases). This TCR was sampled from a man in his 60s with acute or convalescent COVID-19. What was sequenced was peripheral blood. The CDR3 region is CASSVAGGSNEQFF. The CDR3 coding sequence is TGTGCCAGCAGCGTAGCTGGGGGCTCGAATGAGCAGTTCTTC.